This T cell receptor beta chain was observed in a study of blood T cell repertoires in COVID-19. Study in general: Samples came from the United States, Italy and Spain, spanning acute and convalescent COVID-19.

This clone has only one observation. Germline V gene data show CDR1 as SEHNR and CDR2 as FQNEAQ (reference sequence). V was clipped by 5 bases and J by 6 bases, with 11 bases between them. This CDR3 has 12 residues. Produced via immunoSEQ multiplex PCR; TCRdb's table is partial and in-frame only. The sample consists of a few hundred thousand clones, roughly four fifths of them appearing once. The sequenced material came from peripheral blood. This sequence joins TRBV7-9 and TRBJ2-7; no firm D call. The TCR comes from a woman aged 25-40 years who had recovered from COVID-19. The CDR3: CASSHLRSEQYF. The CDR3 region has the DNA TGTGCCAGCAGCCACCTCCGTAGCGAGCAGTACTTC. The full variable domain, its missing parts supplied by reference TRBV7-9 and TRBJ2-7, is DTGVSQNPRHKITKRGQNVTFRCDPISEHNRLYWYRQTLGQGPEFLTYFQNEAQLEKSRLLSDRFSAERPKGSFSTLEIQRTEQGDSAMYLCASSHLRSEQYFGPGTRLTVT.